A single sample gave rise to the 16 T cell receptor beta chains below, sequenced in a study of Ad26.COV2.S vaccination and SARS-CoV-2 variants. The repertoire was sequenced with immunoSEQ multiplex PCR; TCRdb's copy has only in-frame clones and lacks some. The sample has a few hundred thousand clones, approximately 91% seen once; the top ten hold approximately 1.9%. The sample's treatment: 15 to 20 received Ad26.COV2.S at low or high dose, single or two shots; 5 received placebo; per-sample allocation not given. Following the first vaccine or placebo injection, samples were taken on day 63. The starting material was peripheral blood, obtained in a trial of Ad26.COV2.S vaccine versus placebo. These receptors originate from a person aged 18-60 years who received the Ad26.COV2.S COVID-19 vaccine or a placebo.

V and J are TRBV30 and TRBJ2-2, with D unclear. The CDR3 has 13 residues. V was trimmed by 7 bases and J by 3 bases, leaving 12 bases between them. Germline V gene lookup returns CDR1 GTSNPN and CDR2 SVGIG (reference sequence). CDR3 sequence: CASWTPDTGELFF. In DNA, the CDR3 is TGTGCCTCATGGACCCCTGACACCGGGGAGCTGTTTTTT.

The chain uses TRBV9 and TRBJ1-4; D not resolved. V was pared by 1 base and J by 5 bases, with 18 bases between. CDR3 length equals 17 residues. Per the germline V gene, CDR1 is SGDLS and CDR2 is YYNGEE. CDR3 sequence reads: CASSVSARLRGNEKLFF. The CDR3 DNA follows: TGTGCCAGCAGCGTATCGGCGAGGCTCCGGGGAAATGAAAAACTGTTTTTT.

The V and J genes are TRBV21-1 and TRBJ2-7; the D call in the table, TRBD2, was not verified against the DNA. TRBV21-1 is recorded as a pseudogene. The CDR3 is 14 amino acids. The CDR3 spells CASSKEVYPYEQYF. CDR3 DNA sequence: TGTGCCAGCAGCAAGGAGGTTTACCCCTACGAGCAGTACTTC.

This sequence joins TRBV4-3 and TRBJ1-1, with D unresolved. Trimming removed 1 base at V and 5 bases at J, with 14 bases between. Germline V gene data show CDR1 as LGHNA and CDR2 as YSLEER. The CDR3 covers 15 residues. CDR3 sequence (DNA): TGCGCCAGCAGCCAAGGGAGGGCAGGAGAGACTGAAGCTTTCTTT. Amino acids: CASSQGRAGETEAFF.

This clone was counted between two and nine times. V usage is TRBV7-9 and J usage is TRBJ1-1, with TRBD1 as a possible D gene (5 bases). The CDR3 covers 12 residues. Germline V gene lookup returns CDR1 SEHNR and CDR2 FQNEAQ (reference sequence). V was pared by 5 bases and J by 6 bases, with 10 bases between. The CDR3 protein is CASSRSGSEAFF. The CDR3 nucleotides are TGTGCCAGCAGCCGCTCAGGGTCTGAAGCTTTCTTT.

This chain joins TRBV7-2 and TRBJ1-6; D not certain. Trimming removed 5 bases from V and 0 bases from J, with 17 bases in between. This CDR3 region has 18 residues. Germline V gene sequence: CDR1 SGHTA, CDR2 FQGNSA. CDR3 sequence: CASSPSGLGLSYNSPLHF. The CDR3 DNA follows: TGTGCCAGCAGCCCCAGCGGATTGGGCCTCTCCTATAATTCACCCCTCCACTTT.

This clone has only one observation. The chain combines TRBV5-1 with TRBJ2-5, with TRBD1 matching over 7 bases. The germline gives CDR1 SGHRS, CDR2 YFSETQ. V lost 0 bases to trimming and J lost 2 bases; unmatched junction nucleotides: 4. The CDR3 runs to 15 residues. The CDR3 DNA reads TGCGCCAGCAGCTTGGCGCCGGGACAGCAAGAGACCCAGTACTTC. Protein product: CASSLAPGQQETQYF.

The chain has TRBV6-2 or TRBV6-3 and TRBJ2-1, with no clear D. V lost 3 bases, J lost 10 bases, and 7 bases lay in between. CDR1 is MNHEY, CDR2 SVGEGT, per germline. The CDR3 is made up of 11 amino acids. CDR3 sequence: CASSYRSEQFF. The CDR3 nucleotides are TGTGCCAGCAGTTATCGTTCCGAGCAGTTCTTC.

This clone was found once. The V gene is TRBV5-1, the J gene TRBJ1-3; TRBD1 is a possible D gene (5 bases). The CDR3 has 17 amino acids. Looked up from germline, CDR1 is SGHRS and CDR2 is YFSETQ. The V end was cut by 5 bases, the J end by 1 base, with 19 bases between. This CDR3 reads CASSYGAGGVSGNTIYF. CDR3 nucleotide sequence: TGCGCCAGCAGTTATGGGGCAGGTGGGGTGTCTGGAAACACCATATATTTT.

The J gene is TRBJ2-3, the V gene TRBV5-4; no firm D call. V was clipped by 4 bases and J by 3 bases, with 6 bases between them. CDR1 and CDR2 from the germline V gene are SGHNT and YYREEE (reference sequence). This CDR3 region has 12 residues. The CDR3 spells CASSPMTDTQYF. The CDR3 DNA follows: TGTGCCAGCAGCCCTATGACAGATACGCAGTATTTT.

This clone was counted a single time. The chain joins TRBV9 to TRBJ2-3; D is uncertain. Germline V lookup: CDR1 SGDLS, CDR2 YYNGEE. V was shortened by 0 bases and J by 4 bases, with 9 bases between the two germline ends. The CDR3 sequence is 14 residues long. CDR3 sequence (DNA): TGTGCCAGCAGCGTAGCCTTCGGCTCAGATACGCAGTATTTT. As protein: CASSVAFGSDTQYF.

The genes are TRBV5-4 and TRBJ2-7; TRBD1 is a possible D gene (6 bases). Germline CDR1 and CDR2: SGHNT and YYREEE (reference sequence). The length of the CDR3 is 16 residues. Trimming left V 0 bases short and J 0 bases short, with 13 bases between. In nucleotides, the CDR3 is TGTGCCAGCAGCTTGGGCAGGGGCGAGAGCTCCTACGAGCAGTACTTC. Residues: CASSLGRGESSYEQYF.

The chain employs TRBV10-3 and TRBJ2-3; 7 bases match TRBD2. Germline V gives CDR1 ENHRY, CDR2 SYGVKD. V lost 6 bases, J lost 3 bases, and 6 bases stayed unmatched. The CDR3 loop spans 14 amino acids. CDR3 nucleotide sequence: TGTGCCATCAGGCAGACTAGCCAAACAGATACGCAGTATTTT. Its translation is CAIRQTSQTDTQYF.

The chain combines TRBV7-6 with TRBJ1-4; D is unclear. CDR1 and CDR2 (germline): SGHVS, FNYEAQ. The CDR3 extends over 11 amino acids. The CDR3 here is CASGSGEKLFF. The CDR3 DNA sequence: TGTGCTTCGGGCTCTGGTGAAAAACTGTTTTTT.

The genes are TRBV28 and TRBJ1-1; weak D call: TRBD1 (6 bases). Trimming took 1 base from V and 7 from J, leaving 10 bases between them. This CDR3 comprises 13 residues. Germline V CDR1 and CDR2: MDHEN, SYDVKM. CDR3 sequence reads: CASSLSGGREAFF. In nucleotides, the CDR3 is TGTGCCAGCAGTTTATCGGGGGGCCGTGAAGCTTTCTTT.

The V gene is TRBV11-3, the J gene TRBJ2-3, with D possibly matching TRBD1 (5 bases). This CDR3 comprises 12 residues. V was clipped by 5 bases and J by 5 bases, with 8 bases between them. The germline V gene has CDR1 SGHNT and CDR2 YENEEA. The CDR3 is CASSNDRDTQYF. DNA of the CDR3: TGTGCCAGCAGCAACGACAGAGATACGCAGTATTTT.